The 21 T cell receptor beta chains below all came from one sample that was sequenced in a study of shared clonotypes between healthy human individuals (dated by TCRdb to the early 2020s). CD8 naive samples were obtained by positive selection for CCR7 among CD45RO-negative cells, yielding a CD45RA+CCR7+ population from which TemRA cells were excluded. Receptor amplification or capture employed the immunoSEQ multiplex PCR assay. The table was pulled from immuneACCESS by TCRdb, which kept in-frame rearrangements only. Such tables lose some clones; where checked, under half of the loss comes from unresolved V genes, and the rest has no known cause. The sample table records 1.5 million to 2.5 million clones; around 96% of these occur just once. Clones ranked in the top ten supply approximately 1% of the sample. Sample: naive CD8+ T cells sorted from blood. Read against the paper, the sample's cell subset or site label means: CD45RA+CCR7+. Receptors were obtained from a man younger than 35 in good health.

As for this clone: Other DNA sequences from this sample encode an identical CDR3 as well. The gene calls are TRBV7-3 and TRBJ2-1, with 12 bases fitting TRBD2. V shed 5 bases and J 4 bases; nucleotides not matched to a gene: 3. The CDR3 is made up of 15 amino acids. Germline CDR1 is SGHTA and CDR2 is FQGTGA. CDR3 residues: CASSPLAGGYNEQFF. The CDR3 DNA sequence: TGTGCCAGCAGCCCACTAGCGGGGGGATACAATGAGCAGTTCTTC.

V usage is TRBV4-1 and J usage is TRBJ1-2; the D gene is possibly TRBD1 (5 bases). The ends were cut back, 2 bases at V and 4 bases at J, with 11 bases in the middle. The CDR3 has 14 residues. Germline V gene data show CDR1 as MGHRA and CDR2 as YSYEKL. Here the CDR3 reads CASSQNPGVYGYTF. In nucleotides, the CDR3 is TGCGCCAGCAGCCAAAACCCGGGGGTCTATGGCTACACCTTC.

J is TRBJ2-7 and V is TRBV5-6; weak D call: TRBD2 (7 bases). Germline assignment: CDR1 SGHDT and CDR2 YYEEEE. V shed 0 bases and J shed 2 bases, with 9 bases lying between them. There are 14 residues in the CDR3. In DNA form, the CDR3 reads TGTGCCAGCAGCTTGGAAGGGGGGGCCTACGAGCAGTACTTC. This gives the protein CASSLEGGAYEQYF.

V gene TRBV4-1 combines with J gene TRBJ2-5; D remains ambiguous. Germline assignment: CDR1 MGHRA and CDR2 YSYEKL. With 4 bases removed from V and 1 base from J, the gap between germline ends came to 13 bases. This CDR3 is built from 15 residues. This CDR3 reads CASSPVDGIQETQYF. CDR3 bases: TGCGCCAGCAGCCCCGTGGACGGAATCCAAGAGACCCAGTACTTC.

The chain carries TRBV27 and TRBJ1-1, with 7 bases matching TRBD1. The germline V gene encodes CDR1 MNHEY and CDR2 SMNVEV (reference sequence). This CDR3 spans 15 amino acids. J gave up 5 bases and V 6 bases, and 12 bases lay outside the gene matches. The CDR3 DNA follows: TGTGCCAGCAGCCCCCTGGGACAGAGGGATACTGAAGCTTTCTTT. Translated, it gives CASSPLGQRDTEAFF.

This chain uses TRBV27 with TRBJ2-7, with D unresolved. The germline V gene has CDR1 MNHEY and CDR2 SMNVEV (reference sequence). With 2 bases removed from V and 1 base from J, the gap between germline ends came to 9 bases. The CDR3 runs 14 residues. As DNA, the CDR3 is TGTGCCAGCAGTTTAGGGTTTACATCCTACGAGCAGTACTTC. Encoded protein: CASSLGFTSYEQYF.

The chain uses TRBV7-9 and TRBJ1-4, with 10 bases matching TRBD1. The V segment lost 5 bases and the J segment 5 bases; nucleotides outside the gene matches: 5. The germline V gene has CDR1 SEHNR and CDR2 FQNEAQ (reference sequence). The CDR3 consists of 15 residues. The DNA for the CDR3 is TGTGCCAGCAGCGGTCCGGGACAGGGGAATGAAAAACTGTTTTTT. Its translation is CASSGPGQGNEKLFF.

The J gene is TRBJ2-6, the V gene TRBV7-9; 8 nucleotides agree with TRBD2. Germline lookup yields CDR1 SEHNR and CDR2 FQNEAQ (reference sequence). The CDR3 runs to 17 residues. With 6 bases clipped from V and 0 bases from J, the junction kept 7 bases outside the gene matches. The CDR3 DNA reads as TGTGCCAGCAGATCCCTAGCGGGCGACTCTGGGGCCAACGTCCTGACTTTC. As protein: CASRSLAGDSGANVLTF. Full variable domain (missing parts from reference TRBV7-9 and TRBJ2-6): DTGVSQNPRHKITKRGQNVTFRCDPISEHNRLYWYRQTLGQGPEFLTYFQNEAQLEKSRLLSDRFSAERPKGSFSTLEIQRTEQGDSAMYLCASRSLAGDSGANVLTFGAGSRLTVL.

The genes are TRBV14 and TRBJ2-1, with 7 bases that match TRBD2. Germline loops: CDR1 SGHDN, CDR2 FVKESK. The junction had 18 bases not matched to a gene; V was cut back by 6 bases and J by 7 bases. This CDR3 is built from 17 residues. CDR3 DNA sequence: TGTGCCAGCAGTCCTGACCCCTCTAGCGCGGGAGTGAATGAGCAGTTCTTC. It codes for CASSPDPSSAGVNEQFF.

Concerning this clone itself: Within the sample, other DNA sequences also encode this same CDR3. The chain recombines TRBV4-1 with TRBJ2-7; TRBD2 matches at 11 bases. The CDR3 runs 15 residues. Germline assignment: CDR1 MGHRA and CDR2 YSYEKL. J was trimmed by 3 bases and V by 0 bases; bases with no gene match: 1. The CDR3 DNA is TGCGCCAGCAGCCAAGAGCTAGCGGGAGGCTACGAGCAGTACTTC. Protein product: CASSQELAGGYEQYF.

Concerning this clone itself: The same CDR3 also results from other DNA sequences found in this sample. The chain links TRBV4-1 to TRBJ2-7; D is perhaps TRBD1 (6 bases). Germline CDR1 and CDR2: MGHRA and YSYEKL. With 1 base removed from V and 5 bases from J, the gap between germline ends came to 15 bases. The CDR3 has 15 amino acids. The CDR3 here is CASSQVGQGLHEQYF. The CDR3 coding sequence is TGCGCCAGCAGCCAAGTCGGGCAGGGGCTCCACGAGCAGTACTTC.

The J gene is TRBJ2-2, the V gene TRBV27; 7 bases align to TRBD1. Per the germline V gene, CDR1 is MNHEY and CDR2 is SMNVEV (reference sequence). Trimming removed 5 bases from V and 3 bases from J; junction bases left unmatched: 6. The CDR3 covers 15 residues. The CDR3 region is CASSTRQGDTGELFF. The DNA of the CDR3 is TGTGCCAGCAGTACCCGACAGGGCGACACCGGGGAGCTGTTTTTT.

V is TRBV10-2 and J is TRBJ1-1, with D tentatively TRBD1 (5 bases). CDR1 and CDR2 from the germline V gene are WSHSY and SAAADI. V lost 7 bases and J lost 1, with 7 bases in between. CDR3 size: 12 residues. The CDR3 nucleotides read TGCGCCAGCATAACAGGGAACACTGAAGCTTTCTTT. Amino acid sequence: CASITGNTEAFF.

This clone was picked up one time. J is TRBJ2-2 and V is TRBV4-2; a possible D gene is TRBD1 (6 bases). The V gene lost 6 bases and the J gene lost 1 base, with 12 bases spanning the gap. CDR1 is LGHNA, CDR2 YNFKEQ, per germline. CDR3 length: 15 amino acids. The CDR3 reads CASSHPGQNTGELFF. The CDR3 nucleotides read TGTGCCAGCAGTCATCCGGGACAGAACACCGGGGAGCTGTTTTTT.

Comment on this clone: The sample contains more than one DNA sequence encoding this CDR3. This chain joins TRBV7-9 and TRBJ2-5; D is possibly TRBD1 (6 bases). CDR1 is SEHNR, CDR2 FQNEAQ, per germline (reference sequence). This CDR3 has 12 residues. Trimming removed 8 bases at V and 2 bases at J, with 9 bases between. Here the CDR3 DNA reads TGTGCCAGCCGTGGACAGCAAGAGACCCAGTACTTC. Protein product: CASRGQQETQYF.

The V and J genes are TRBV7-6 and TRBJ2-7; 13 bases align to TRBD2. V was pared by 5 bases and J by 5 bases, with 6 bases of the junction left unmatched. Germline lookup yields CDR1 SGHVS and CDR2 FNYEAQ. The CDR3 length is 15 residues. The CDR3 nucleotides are TGTGCCAGCAGCCGGGGACTAGCGGGAACGGACGAGCAGTACTTC. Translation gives CASSRGLAGTDEQYF. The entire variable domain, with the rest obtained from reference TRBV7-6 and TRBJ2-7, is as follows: GAGVSQSPRYKVTKRGQDVALRCDPISGHVSLYWYRQALGQGPEFLTYFNYEAQQDKSGLPNDRFSAERPEGSISTLTIQRTEQRDSAMYRCASSRGLAGTDEQYFGPGTRLTVT.

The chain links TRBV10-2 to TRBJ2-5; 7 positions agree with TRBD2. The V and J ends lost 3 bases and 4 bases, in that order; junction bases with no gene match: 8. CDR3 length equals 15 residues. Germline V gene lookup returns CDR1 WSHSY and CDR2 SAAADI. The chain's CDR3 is CASSEAAGRGETQYF. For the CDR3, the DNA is TGCGCCAGCAGTGAAGCAGCGGGGAGGGGAGAGACCCAGTACTTC.

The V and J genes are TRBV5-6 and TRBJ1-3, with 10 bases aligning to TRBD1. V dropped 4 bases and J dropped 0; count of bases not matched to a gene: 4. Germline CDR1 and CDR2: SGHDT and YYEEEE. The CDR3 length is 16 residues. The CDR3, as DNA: TGTGCCAGCAGCCCCTGGACAGGGGGCTCTGGAAACACCATATATTTT. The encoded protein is CASSPWTGGSGNTIYF.

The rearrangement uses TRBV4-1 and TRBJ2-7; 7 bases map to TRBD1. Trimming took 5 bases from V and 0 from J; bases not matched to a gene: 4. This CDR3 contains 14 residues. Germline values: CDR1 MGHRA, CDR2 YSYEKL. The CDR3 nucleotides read TGCGCCAGCAGCATAGGGACAGACTCCTACGAGCAGTACTTC. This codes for CASSIGTDSYEQYF.

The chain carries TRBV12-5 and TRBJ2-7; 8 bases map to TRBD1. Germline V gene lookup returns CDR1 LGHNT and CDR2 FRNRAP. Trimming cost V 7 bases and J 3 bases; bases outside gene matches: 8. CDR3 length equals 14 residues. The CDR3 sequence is CASDKTGEIYEQYF. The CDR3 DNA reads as TGTGCTAGTGACAAGACAGGGGAAATCTACGAGCAGTACTTC.

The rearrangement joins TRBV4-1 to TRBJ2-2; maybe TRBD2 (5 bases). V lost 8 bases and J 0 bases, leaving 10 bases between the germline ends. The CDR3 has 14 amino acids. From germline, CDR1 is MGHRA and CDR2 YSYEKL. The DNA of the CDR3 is TGCGCCAGCCACCACGGGGCGAACACCGGGGAGCTGTTTTTT. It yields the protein CASHHGANTGELFF.